This T cell receptor beta chain was found in a study of long-term antiretroviral therapy in people with HIV. United States facilities provided treatment to all participants with HIV. Concerning this clone itself: Its antigen is currently unknown.

An immunoSEQ assay, version v3.0, was performed at survey level. The repertoire was sequenced with immunoSEQ multiplex PCR; TCRdb's copy has only in-frame clones and lacks some. The data show over 25,000 clones, roughly 80% seen once. With 4 bases removed from V and 9 bases from J, the gap between germline ends came to 10 bases. Germline V lookup: CDR1 SEHNR, CDR2 FQNEAQ (reference sequence). This CDR3 spans 12 amino acids. General observations from the study: Post-ART samples showed increased diversity that remained below transplant donor control levels. Pre-ART expanded TRB clones stayed dominant throughout, though often decreasing after ART. Among HIV repertoires, CDR3 length ranges were narrower than those of controls.

The clonotype comes from a man in his forties with HIV. This material consisted of unsorted PBMCs, taken 3 years after starting antiretroviral therapy. The chain has TRBV7-9 and TRBJ2-1; D possibly corresponds to TRBD2 (5 bases). The CDR3 loop is CASSSDYAEQFF. The CDR3 region has the DNA TGTGCCAGCAGCTCTGACTATGCTGAGCAGTTCTTC.